The T cell receptor (beta chain) described here comes from a study of T cells after posttransplantation cyclophosphamide. The table came from immunoSEQ multiplex PCR; TCRdb's copy has only in-frame clones and leaves some out. The data list around 34,000 clones, none observed once; 6.5% to 7% falls to the top ten. The CDR3 runs 14 residues. Per germline, CDR1 KGHSH and CDR2 LQKENI. V lost 4 bases, J lost 5 bases, and 14 bases lay in between. This clone was picked up a small number of times. The receptor was isolated from a woman aged 45-65 years in good health and a related stem cell transplant donor. The V call is TRBV18, the J call TRBJ2-5, with a tentative D call TRBD1 (6 bases). Input material: PBMCs. This CDR3 reads CASSRTVQGETQYF. In DNA form, the CDR3 reads TGTGCCAGCTCACGAACGGTCCAGGGGGAGACCCAGTACTTC.